These 30 T cell receptor beta chains originate from one sample sequenced in a study of blood T cell repertoires in COVID-19 (TCRdb year 2020). The method behind the library was the immunoSEQ multiplex PCR assay. TCRdb mirrors the immuneACCESS table, restricted to in-frame sequences. Some clones are absent from its copies; in checked studies, under half trace to an unresolved V gene, and the reason for the others is unknown. For this sample there are 15,000 or so clones; around 87% appear just once. In total, the top ten clones hold 15% to 20% of the sample. The sample was peripheral blood. Every receptor here comes from a human donor in a cohort sampled during active COVID-19.

The chain uses TRBV11-1 and TRBJ2-1; D possibly corresponds to TRBD2 (5 bases). This CDR3 has 13 amino acids. Trimming pared 5 bases from V and 4 bases from J, leaving 9 bases between. Germline CDR1 SGHAT, CDR2 FQDESV (reference sequence). CDR3 sequence reads: CASSTGIYNEQFF. The DNA for the CDR3 is TGTGCCAGCAGCACCGGGATATACAATGAGCAGTTCTTC.

This chain joins TRBV6-2 or TRBV6-3 and TRBJ2-3, with TRBD2 identical over 11 bases. J lost 2 bases, V lost 0 bases, and 10 bases had no gene match. This CDR3 contains 19 residues. Germline CDR1 MNHEY, CDR2 SVGEGT. The CDR3 spells CASSYSRDGTSGFTDTQYF. CDR3 nucleotides: TGTGCCAGCAGTTACTCCCGGGACGGGACTAGCGGTTTCACAGATACGCAGTATTTT.

This clone was counted a single time. This rearrangement joins TRBV4-2 to TRBJ2-5; 9 nucleotides line up with TRBD2. CDR1 and CDR2 (germline): LGHNA, YNFKEQ. CDR3 length: 17 amino acids. V dropped 0 bases and J dropped 2; count of bases not matched to a gene: 7. In DNA, the CDR3 is TGTGCCAGCAGCCAAGAATCCCTAGCGGGGCGTCAAGAGACCCAGTACTTC. Protein sequence: CASSQESLAGRQETQYF.

J is TRBJ1-1 and V is TRBV5-1; D gene ambiguous. The V and J ends lost 3 bases and 2 bases respectively, with 11 bases between them. In germline, CDR1 is SGHRS, CDR2 YFSETQ. This CDR3 comprises 14 residues. The CDR3 region has the DNA TGCGCCAGCAGCTCCCGCACACACAACACTGAAGCTTTCTTT. Its protein is CASSSRTHNTEAFF.

This clone was detected only once. The CDR3 DNA reads as TGTGCCAGCAGTCATACAGGGTCCTACGAGCAGTACTTC. Translated: CASSHTGSYEQYF. V usage is TRBV11-2 and J usage is TRBJ2-7; tentatively, D is TRBD1 (6 bases). CDR3 length: 13 residues. Germline V gives CDR1 SGHAT, CDR2 FQNNGV. With 6 bases removed from V and 1 base from J, the gap between germline ends came to 10 bases.

A single count supports this clone. This chain uses TRBV7-2 with TRBJ1-1, with 11 nucleotides matching TRBD1. CDR3 length: 16 residues. Trimming cost V 4 bases and J 4 bases; bases outside gene matches: 8. Germline assignment: CDR1 SGHTA and CDR2 FQGNSA. In DNA, the CDR3 is TGTGCCAGCAGCTCACGTCCGGGACAGGGGGTCACTGAAGCTTTCTTT. This translates into CASSSRPGQGVTEAFF.

J is TRBJ2-1 and V is TRBV11-2; 8 bases map to TRBD2. Germline loops: CDR1 SGHAT, CDR2 FQNNGV. The CDR3 sequence is 15 residues long. The V segment lost 1 base and the J segment 5 bases; nucleotides outside the gene matches: 4. The CDR3 DNA reads as TGTGCCAGCAGCTTAGTCTTCGGGGGGGACAATGAGCAGTTCTTC. The encoded protein is CASSLVFGGDNEQFF.

The rearrangement joins TRBV7-2 to TRBJ2-4; D ambiguous. V was shortened by 4 bases and J by 4 bases, with 2 bases between the two germline ends. The CDR3 has 11 residues. Germline lookup yields CDR1 SGHTA and CDR2 FQGNSA. Here the CDR3 DNA reads TGTGCCAGCAGCTCTAAAAACATTCAGTACTTC. Protein sequence: CASSSKNIQYF.

This CDR3 is CASSFPIQGLSYNEQFF. The CDR3 DNA follows: TGTGCCAGCAGTTTCCCGATACAGGGGTTGTCCTACAATGAGCAGTTCTTC. V usage is TRBV28 and J usage is TRBJ2-1; 7 bases fit TRBD1. The CDR3 extends over 17 amino acids. In germline, CDR1 is MDHEN, CDR2 SYDVKM. V shed 3 bases, J shed 1 base, and the junction held 9 bases outside the gene matches.

This clone was found once. This chain uses TRBV9 with TRBJ1-5; a weak D match, TRBD1 (6 bases). The CDR3 length is 13 residues. The germline CDR1 and CDR2 sequences are SGDLS and YYNGEE. The V and J ends lost 3 bases and 4 bases respectively, with 8 bases between them. Here the CDR3 reads CASSGTGNQPQHF. CDR3 coding DNA: TGTGCCAGCAGCGGTACAGGGAATCAGCCCCAGCATTTT.

The J gene is TRBJ2-4, the V gene TRBV2; D is undetermined. The CDR3 loop spans 15 amino acids. Germline assignment: CDR1 SNHLY and CDR2 FYNNEI. Between the trimmed V and J ends, which lost 4 bases and 0 bases, there was a span of 10 bases. The CDR3 bases are TGTGCCAGCAGTGTACAACAGCTAGCCAAAAACATTCAGTACTTC. It encodes CASSVQQLAKNIQYF.

This clone was seen a single time. This chain joins TRBV18 and TRBJ2-6; a possible D gene is TRBD1 (5 bases). The CDR3 covers 16 residues. Trimming shortened V by 3 bases and J by 4 bases, and 13 bases separated the two germline ends. Germline V gives CDR1 KGHSH, CDR2 LQKENI. This CDR3 reads CASSPLGVQGANVLTF. Here the CDR3 DNA reads TGTGCCAGCTCACCTTTAGGGGTACAAGGGGCCAACGTCCTGACTTTC.

The chain carries TRBV9 and TRBJ2-7; possibly TRBD2 for D (6 bases). The CDR3 length is 15 residues. V lost 0 bases to trimming and J lost 0 bases, with 10 bases between them. The V gene's germline CDR1 is SGDLS and CDR2 YYNGEE. The CDR3 sequence is CASSVAGSSSYEQYF. The CDR3 bases are TGTGCCAGCAGCGTAGCCGGGAGTAGCTCCTACGAGCAGTACTTC.

The chain couples TRBV6-2 or TRBV6-3 to TRBJ1-6; a possible D gene is TRBD1 (6 bases). Germline V gives CDR1 MNHEY, CDR2 SVGEGT. V shed 0 bases and J shed 10 bases, with 16 bases lying between them. The CDR3 totals 16 residues. The CDR3, as DNA: TGTGCCAGCAGTTACTCGGCTCAGGGGCCCCGATCACCCCTCCACTTT. It codes for CASSYSAQGPRSPLHF.

The chain is built from TRBV7-8 and TRBJ1-2; 7 bases align to TRBD1. There are 13 residues in the CDR3. V was clipped by 1 base and J by 7 bases; unmatched bases: 3. Germline CDR1 SGHVS, CDR2 FQNEAQ. CDR3 region: CASSLGTGLGYTF. The CDR3 DNA follows: TGTGCCAGCAGCTTAGGGACAGGTCTTGGCTACACCTTC.

The chain links TRBV5-1 to TRBJ1-1; D unresolved. In germline, CDR1 is SGHRS, CDR2 YFSETQ. The CDR3 extends over 15 amino acids. V gave up 0 bases and J gave up 1 base, with 10 bases separating them. In DNA, the CDR3 is TGCGCCAGCAGCTTGGCCTCGGGGAGGAACACTGAAGCTTTCTTT. Amino acids: CASSLASGRNTEAFF.

This chain links TRBV7-8 with TRBJ1-5; 10 positions match TRBD1. Germline V gives CDR1 SGHVS, CDR2 FQNEAQ. The CDR3 spans 16 residues. The V segment lost 3 bases and the J segment 6 bases; nucleotides outside the gene matches: 8. CDR3 DNA sequence: TGTGCCAGCAGCTTGGGGACAGGGGCGTTTAGTCAGCCCCAGCATTTT. Its translation: CASSLGTGAFSQPQHF.

The chain uses TRBV18 and TRBJ1-2, with a possible D match to TRBD1 (6 bases). Germline V lookup: CDR1 KGHSH, CDR2 LQKENI. V was shortened by 1 base and J by 3 bases, with 9 bases between the two germline ends. The CDR3 spans 14 residues. CDR3 protein: CASSPQAGDYGYTF. The CDR3 coding sequence is TGTGCCAGCTCACCACAGGCAGGGGACTATGGCTACACCTTC.

The chain combines TRBV19 with TRBJ1-3; D is ambiguous. V lost 6 bases and J lost 0, with 15 bases in between. CDR1 is LNHDA and CDR2 is SQIVND in the germline V gene (reference sequence). This CDR3 is built from 16 residues. Here the CDR3 DNA reads TGTGCCAGTAGGGGAGACTGGTACGGCTCTGGAAACACCATATATTTT. Its translation is CASRGDWYGSGNTIYF.

This rearrangement joins TRBV30 to TRBJ2-2, with a possible D match to TRBD1 (6 bases). The CDR3 covers 14 residues. V was pared by 4 bases and J by 4 bases, with 13 bases between. Germline lookup yields CDR1 GTSNPN and CDR2 SVGIG (reference sequence). CDR3 sequence reads: CAWTQGFGTGELFF. As DNA, the CDR3 is TGTGCCTGGACACAGGGTTTCGGCACCGGGGAGCTGTTTTTT. The whole variable domain, remainder taken from reference TRBV30 and TRBJ2-2, is SQTIHQWPATLVQPVGSPLSLECTVEGTSNPNLYWYRQAAGRGLQLLFYSVGIGQISSEVPQNLSASRPQDRQFILSSKKLLLSDSGFYLCAWTQGFGTGELFFGEGSRLTVL.

The chain combines TRBV7-2 with TRBJ1-1; possible D gene TRBD1, 6 bases. CDR3 size: 15 residues. CDR1 SGHTA and CDR2 FQGNSA come from the germline V gene. V lost 3 bases and J 1 base, leaving 12 bases between the germline ends. The CDR3 spells CASSFLDRRNTEAFF. The CDR3 DNA follows: TGTGCCAGCAGCTTCCTGGACAGACGGAACACTGAAGCTTTCTTT.

The chain has TRBV6-2 or TRBV6-3 and TRBJ1-6; tentatively, D is TRBD1 (6 bases). Per the germline V gene, CDR1 is MNHEY and CDR2 is SVGEGT. The CDR3 consists of 16 residues. Trimming removed 2 bases from V and 8 bases from J, with 16 bases in between. CDR3 DNA sequence: TGTGCCAGCAGTTACCGGGGACAAGGATACCATTCACCCCTCCACTTT. This translates into CASSYRGQGYHSPLHF.

This clone was counted between two and nine times. The chain employs TRBV2 and TRBJ1-6, with 9 bases lining up with TRBD1. With V trimmed by 5 bases and J by 10 bases, 6 bases remained unmatched. Germline CDR1 and CDR2: SNHLY and FYNNEI. The CDR3 covers 14 residues. CDR3 DNA sequence: TGTGCCAGCAGTAACAGGGGGCGGATATCACCCCTCCACTTT. The encoded protein is CASSNRGRISPLHF.

The V call is TRBV2, the J call TRBJ2-1; D not resolved. Germline CDR1 SNHLY, CDR2 FYNNEI. V shed 2 bases and J shed 0 bases, with 11 bases lying between them. This CDR3 is built from 16 residues. CDR3 DNA sequence: TGTGCCAGCAGTGAATGGCTCCTTCTCTCCTACAATGAGCAGTTCTTC. It is translated as CASSEWLLLSYNEQFF.

J is TRBJ1-2 and V is TRBV7-2; D gene uncertain. V lost 5 bases to trimming and J lost 4 bases, with 11 bases between them. Germline lookup yields CDR1 SGHTA and CDR2 FQGNSA. The CDR3 totals 13 residues. The CDR3 is CASSPRGGYGYTF. The CDR3 coding sequence is TGTGCCAGCAGCCCCCGAGGCGGCTATGGCTACACCTTC.

The gene calls are TRBV6-5 and TRBJ2-6; D may be TRBD2 (5 bases). The germline V gene encodes CDR1 MNHEY and CDR2 SVGAGI. V dropped 6 bases and J dropped 0 bases, with 9 bases sitting between them. The CDR3 is 15 amino acids. The CDR3 DNA follows: TGTGCCAGCAGCCCCGGGAACTCTGGGGCCAACGTCCTGACTTTC. Its translation is CASSPGNSGANVLTF.

The V call is TRBV5-1, the J call TRBJ1-1; 7 bases line up with TRBD1. Trimming at V came to 2 bases and at J to 5 bases, leaving 6 bases not matched to a gene. This CDR3 comprises 14 residues. CDR1 and CDR2 (germline): SGHRS, YFSETQ. The CDR3 DNA reads as TGCGCCAGCAGCTTTCAGGGGGTTAGGACTGAAGCTTTCTTT. This sequence encodes CASSFQGVRTEAFF.

The J gene is TRBJ2-7, the V gene TRBV28; possibly TRBD1 for D (6 bases). Trimming cost V 3 bases and J 4 bases, with 19 bases left between them. CDR3 length equals 16 residues. Germline V gene sequence: CDR1 MDHEN, CDR2 SYDVKM. The DNA for the CDR3 is TGTGCCAGCAGTTTCCCTTTGCTAGACAGGAGTTACGAGCAGTACTTC. Its translation is CASSFPLLDRSYEQYF.

The chain links TRBV25-1 to TRBJ2-7, with D possibly TRBD2 on 6 matching bases. There are 15 residues in the CDR3. The germline V and J ends were trimmed by 2 bases and 2 bases, with 13 bases remaining between them. Per germline, CDR1 MGHDK and CDR2 SYGVNS. The CDR3 region is CASSEKGGEAYEQYF. CDR3 DNA: TGTGCCAGCAGTGAAAAAGGAGGGGAGGCCTACGAGCAGTACTTC.

The chain uses TRBV10-3 and TRBJ2-7; a weak D match, TRBD1 (6 bases). The germline V and J ends were trimmed by 10 bases and 0 bases, with 13 bases remaining between them. There are 13 residues in the CDR3. From germline, CDR1 is ENHRY and CDR2 SYGVKD. In DNA form, the CDR3 reads TGTGCCACGGGGACATCCTACTCCTACGAGCAGTACTTC. It codes for CATGTSYSYEQYF.